The 22 T cell receptor beta chains listed next were all sequenced from one sample in a study of shared clonotypes between healthy human individuals. The table came from immunoSEQ multiplex PCR; TCRdb's copy has only in-frame clones and leaves some out. The repertoire has around 1,900,000 clones, roughly 93% of them found once; the top ten carry around 1.8%. Only CD45RO-negative cells positively selected for CCR7 counted as naive CD8 cells, so terminally differentiated effector memory CD45RA+ cells were excluded. Material: naive CD8+ T cells from PBMCs. These receptors were taken from a man between 18 and 35 years old in good health. Some clones in this sample may be carry-over from other donors' samples.

This clone was seen once. The chain combines TRBV5-6 with TRBJ2-7, with D unresolved. V lost 6 bases and J lost 2, with 9 bases in between. CDR1 is SGHDT and CDR2 is YYEEEE in the germline V gene. The CDR3 consists of 12 residues. CDR3 region: CASNFMPYEQYF. CDR3 nucleotide sequence: TGTGCCAGCAACTTCATGCCCTACGAGCAGTACTTC.

The chain couples TRBV9 to TRBJ1-3; TRBD1 matches 7 bases. The CDR3 covers 16 residues. Trimming cost V 0 bases and J 4 bases; bases outside gene matches: 7. Germline CDR1 SGDLS, CDR2 YYNGEE. The CDR3 sequence: CASSVAEGAPGNTIYF. Here the CDR3 DNA reads TGTGCCAGCAGCGTAGCTGAGGGGGCGCCGGGAAACACCATATATTTT.

This chain links TRBV7-3 with TRBJ2-3; D remains unclear. Germline assignment: CDR1 SGHTA and CDR2 FQGTGA. CDR3 length: 16 amino acids. Trimming pared 5 bases from V and 6 bases from J, leaving 21 bases between. The CDR3 sequence is CASSQKGPAVTDTQYF. CDR3 nucleotide sequence: TGTGCCAGCAGCCAAAAAGGACCCGCAGTAACCGATACGCAGTATTTT.

This sequence joins TRBV7-8 and TRBJ2-2; D is perhaps TRBD1 (6 bases). The CDR3 is 15 amino acids. Germline lookup yields CDR1 SGHVS and CDR2 FQNEAQ. V shed 2 bases and J shed 2 bases, with 9 bases lying between them. Here the CDR3 DNA reads TGTGCCAGCAGCTTATGGACAGATAACACCGGGGAGCTGTTTTTT. It yields the protein CASSLWTDNTGELFF.

In its sample, this clone was seen once. This chain links TRBV2 with TRBJ1-5; D gene uncertain. The CDR3 has 15 amino acids. In germline, CDR1 is SNHLY, CDR2 FYNNEI. The V gene lost 7 bases and the J gene lost 0 bases, with 13 bases spanning the gap. The DNA for the CDR3 is TGTGCCAGCAAAGGTTGGGCGATTAGCAATCAGCCCCAGCATTTT. Its protein is CASKGWAISNQPQHF.

The chain joins TRBV7-9 to TRBJ2-6, with unresolved D. CDR1 is SEHNR, CDR2 FQNEAQ, per germline (reference sequence). The length of the CDR3 is 17 residues. Trimming pared 3 bases from V and 0 bases from J, leaving 12 bases between. The CDR3 sequence is CASSLVPTFSGANVLTF. CDR3 nucleotide sequence: TGTGCCAGCAGCTTGGTGCCGACGTTCTCTGGGGCCAACGTCCTGACTTTC.

This clone was counted a few times. The chain couples TRBV27 to TRBJ2-7; a weak D match, TRBD2 (6 bases). The CDR3 runs to 14 residues. The germline V gene has CDR1 MNHEY and CDR2 SMNVEV (reference sequence). V was trimmed by 3 bases and J by 2 bases, leaving 11 bases between them. The CDR3 sequence is CASSFASETYEQYF. The CDR3 coding sequence is TGTGCCAGCAGTTTCGCTAGCGAGACCTACGAGCAGTACTTC.

Only one count was recorded for this clone. V is TRBV19 and J is TRBJ2-7; 8 nucleotides agree with TRBD1. The CDR3 loop spans 20 amino acids. Germline trimming cut 5 bases from V and 1 base from J; bases unmatched to any gene: 22. Per germline, CDR1 LNHDA and CDR2 SQIVND (reference sequence). The CDR3, as DNA: TGTGCCAGTAGTCAAAAGTTGCGGGACAGGCTTCGCAGGGGGTCCTACGAGCAGTACTTC. It translates to CASSQKLRDRLRRGSYEQYF. The whole variable domain, filled in from reference TRBV19 and TRBJ2-7, reads DGGITQSPKYLFRKEGQNVTLSCEQNLNHDAMYWYRQDPGQGLRLIYYSQIVNDFQKGDIAEGYSVSREKKESFPLTVTSAQKNPTAFYLCASSQKLRDRLRRGSYEQYFGPGTRLTVT.

This clone was seen a handful of times. The rearrangement joins TRBV19 to TRBJ1-5; no clear D gene. The V gene lost 3 bases and the J gene lost 4 bases, with 13 bases spanning the gap. The CDR3 loop spans 15 amino acids. Germline V gene data show CDR1 as LNHDA and CDR2 as SQIVND (reference sequence). DNA of the CDR3: TGTGCCAGTAGTATCAAGGGCCGGCGAAATCAGCCCCAGCATTTT. Amino acids: CASSIKGRRNQPQHF.

The chain combines TRBV11-2 with TRBJ2-5; tentatively, D is TRBD2 (6 bases). Germline V gene data show CDR1 as SGHAT and CDR2 as FQNNGV. This CDR3 is 15 amino acids long. V dropped 8 bases and J dropped 0 bases, with 16 bases sitting between them. The CDR3 reads CASEASEKYQETQYF. For the CDR3, the DNA is TGTGCCAGCGAGGCTAGCGAGAAGTACCAAGAGACCCAGTACTTC.

The chain has TRBV28 and TRBJ2-5, with D perhaps matching TRBD2 (5 bases). The CDR3 loop spans 19 amino acids. Germline lookup yields CDR1 MDHEN and CDR2 SYDVKM. Trimming removed 4 bases at V and 4 bases at J, with 28 bases between. The CDR3 bases are TGTGCCAGCAGTTCACCCACCCTGGTCCGACTACGTAGGAGAGAGACCCAGTACTTC. Translation gives CASSSPTLVRLRRRETQYF.

The chain recombines TRBV5-6 with TRBJ2-1; the match to TRBD2 covers 11 bases. Trimming took 0 bases from V and 8 from J; bases not matched to a gene: 7. The germline CDR1 and CDR2 sequences are SGHDT and YYEEEE. CDR3 size: 16 residues. The CDR3 loop reads CASSLDWLAGGDEQFF. DNA for the CDR3: TGTGCCAGCAGCTTGGATTGGCTAGCGGGAGGCGATGAGCAGTTCTTC.

This sequence joins TRBV9 and TRBJ1-3; D uncertain. The V gene lost 3 bases and the J gene lost 0 bases, with 16 bases spanning the gap. CDR3 length: 17 residues. Germline-derived CDR1 and CDR2 are SGDLS and YYNGEE. CDR3 amino acids: CASSAPREGSSGNTIYF. CDR3 DNA: TGTGCCAGCAGCGCCCCCCGCGAGGGAAGCTCTGGAAACACCATATATTTT.

Points on this clone: Other DNA sequences in this specimen translate into the identical CDR3. The rearrangement joins TRBV5-1 to TRBJ2-1; 12 nucleotides align to TRBD2. With V trimmed by 4 bases and J by 4 bases, 6 bases remained unmatched. The CDR3 is 16 amino acids. Germline loops: CDR1 SGHRS, CDR2 YFSETQ. The CDR3: CASSPGTSGPYNEQFF. The CDR3, as DNA: TGCGCCAGCAGCCCTGGGACTAGCGGGCCTTACAATGAGCAGTTCTTC.

The CDR3 loop reads CASSRGTGELFF. In DNA, the CDR3 is TGTGCCAGTAGTAGAGGCACCGGGGAGCTGTTTTTT. The chain has TRBV19 and TRBJ2-2, with no clear D. Germline V gives CDR1 LNHDA, CDR2 SQIVND (reference sequence). The CDR3 has 12 amino acids. V shed 4 bases and J shed 4 bases, with 4 bases lying between them.

This chain joins TRBV9 and TRBJ2-5; a possible D gene is TRBD2 (5 bases). V was pared by 3 bases and J by 5 bases, with 14 bases between. CDR3 length equals 14 residues. CDR1 is SGDLS and CDR2 is YYNGEE in the germline V gene. This CDR3 reads CASSGLGPSETQYF. DNA of the CDR3: TGTGCCAGCAGCGGCCTGGGTCCTAGCGAGACCCAGTACTTC.

CDR3 residues: CASSWPGTSPYEQYF. As DNA, the CDR3 is TGTGCCAGCAGCTGGCCCGGGACTAGTCCCTACGAGCAGTACTTC. The gene calls are TRBV7-3 and TRBJ2-7, with 8 nucleotides matching TRBD2. V shed 4 bases and J 2 bases; nucleotides not matched to a gene: 7. The CDR3 extends over 15 amino acids. Germline assignment: CDR1 SGHTA and CDR2 FQGTGA.

The chain is built from TRBV5-1 and TRBJ1-2; no firm D call. This CDR3 contains 15 residues. CDR1 SGHRS and CDR2 YFSETQ come from the germline V gene. Trimming pared 0 bases from V and 0 bases from J, leaving 9 bases between. CDR3 DNA sequence: TGCGCCAGCAGCTTGGGTCAGCGAACTAACTATGGCTACACCTTC. Protein product: CASSLGQRTNYGYTF. Variable domain in full (rest from reference TRBV5-1 and TRBJ1-2): KAGVTQTPRYLIKTRGQQVTLSCSPISGHRSVSWYQQTPGQGLQFLFEYFSETQRNKGNFPGRFSGRQFSNSRSEMNVSTLELGDSALYLCASSLGQRTNYGYTFGSGTRLTVV.

The chain carries TRBV7-2 and TRBJ1-1, with unresolved D. The V gene lost 3 bases and the J gene lost 1 base, with 9 bases spanning the gap. This CDR3 is 14 amino acids long. The germline gives CDR1 SGHTA, CDR2 FQGNSA. This chain's CDR3 is CASSLFRQNTEAFF. CDR3 DNA: TGTGCCAGCAGCTTGTTTCGCCAGAACACTGAAGCTTTCTTT.

The CDR3 nucleotides read TGCGCCAGCATGAAGGGGAACCTGTACAATGAGCAGTTCTTC. Its translation: CASMKGNLYNEQFF. This chain joins TRBV10-2 and TRBJ2-1; TRBD1 might be the D (5 bases). The V end was cut by 7 bases, the J end by 4 bases, with 14 bases between. Per the germline V gene, CDR1 is WSHSY and CDR2 is SAAADI. The CDR3 spans 14 residues.

The V gene is TRBV19, the J gene TRBJ2-7; 7 bases map to TRBD2. The V gene's germline CDR1 is LNHDA and CDR2 SQIVND (reference sequence). Trimming took 3 bases from V and 3 from J; bases not matched to a gene: 8. The CDR3 runs 15 residues. The CDR3 DNA follows: TGTGCCAGTAGTATTTTCCTAGCGGAGGACTACGAGCAGTACTTC. Translated: CASSIFLAEDYEQYF.

This CDR3 reads CASSEWKMGGSYEQYF. CDR3 DNA: TGTGCCAGCAGCGAGTGGAAGATGGGGGGGTCCTACGAGCAGTACTTC. The chain is built from TRBV9 and TRBJ2-7; 7 bases line up with TRBD2. Germline CDR1 is SGDLS and CDR2 is YYNGEE. The CDR3 totals 16 residues. V gave up 3 bases and J gave up 1 base; unmatched junction bases: 10. The whole variable domain, remainder taken from reference TRBV9 and TRBJ2-7, is DSGVTQTPKHLITATGQRVTLRCSPRSGDLSVYWYQQSLDQGLQFLIQYYNGEERAKGNILERFSAQQFPDLHSELNLSSLELGDSALYFCASSEWKMGGSYEQYFGPGTRLTVT.